This entry lists 28 T cell receptor beta chains sequenced from one sample in a study of molecular identifiers for immune sequencing clone quantification. Each CDR3 protein is one row after TCRdb ran MiXCR on the PCR reads. The data contain hundreds of thousands of distinct CDR3 sequences, 25% of them singletons. Material: naive CD8+ T cells from blood, with Jurkat cell RNA spiked in. Subset given: FACS-sorted CD8+CD4-CCR7+CD45RA+ naive T cells. These receptors were collected from a human donor in good health. Some libraries in this study had Jurkat cell RNA spiked in.

This clonotype was counted at least ten times. The rearrangement joins TRBV19 to TRBJ2-7; 7 positions match TRBD1. CDR3 length: 15 amino acids. J was trimmed by 2 bases and V by 5 bases; bases with no gene match: 9. Germline CDR1 LNHDA, CDR2 SQIVND (reference sequence). CDR3: CASSDAPGQTYEQYF. The CDR3 nucleotides read TGTGCCAGTAGTGACGCTCCGGGACAGACCTACGAGCAGTACTTC.

The chain links TRBV7-9 to TRBJ2-1; D perhaps matches TRBD2 (6 bases). Germline V gene lookup returns CDR1 SEHNR and CDR2 FQNEAQ (reference sequence). CDR3 length: 11 amino acids. Trimming took 7 bases from V and 6 from J, leaving 7 bases between them. The CDR3 region is CASMGGNEQFF. The CDR3 nucleotides are TGTGCCAGCATGGGGGGCAATGAGCAGTTCTTC. Filled out from reference TRBV7-9 and TRBJ2-1, the complete variable domain reads DTGVSQNPRHKITKRGQNVTFRCDPISEHNRLYWYRQTLGQGPEFLTYFQNEAQLEKSRLLSDRFSAERPKGSFSTLEIQRTEQGDSAMYLCASMGGNEQFFGPGTRLTVL.

This clonotype was observed a handful of times. The chain uses TRBV19 and TRBJ1-5, with 11 bases aligning to TRBD1. V lost 7 bases and J lost 0; bases outside the gene matches: 8. This CDR3 spans 17 amino acids. Germline V lookup: CDR1 LNHDA, CDR2 SQIVND (reference sequence). CDR3 bases: TGTGCCAGTACCTGGACAGGGGGCGCTTCTAGCAATCAGCCCCAGCATTTT. It specifies CASTWTGGASSNQPQHF.

As to this clonotype: One junction end does not reproduce the germline sequence, and a read error may be involved. The V call is TRBV19, the J call TRBJ2-2; possibly TRBD2 for D (6 bases). The CDR3 covers 15 residues. Germline CDR1 LNHDA, CDR2 SQIVND (reference sequence). The DNA of the CDR3 is TGTGCCAGTAGCCCCCAGGGAGCGGGCACCGGGGAGCTGGTTTTT. Amino acids: CASSPQGAGTGELVF.

This clonotype was recorded at least ten times. This sequence joins TRBV6-2 or TRBV6-3 and TRBJ2-7, with D possibly matching TRBD1 (5 bases). This CDR3 is 13 amino acids long. CDR1 and CDR2 (germline): MNHEY, SVGEGT. Between the trimmed V and J ends, which lost 2 bases and 3 bases, there was a span of 8 bases. In DNA, the CDR3 is TGTGCCAGCAGTTACGGCAGGGTCTACGAGCAGTACTTC. Protein: CASSYGRVYEQYF.

The genes are TRBV12-3 or TRBV12-4 and TRBJ1-6, with D unresolved. Trimming left V 6 bases short and J 9 bases short, with 12 bases between. The CDR3 sequence is 13 residues long. The CDR3 nucleotides are TGTGCCAGCAGAGATATGACCGGTTCACCCCTCCACTTT. This gives the protein CASRDMTGSPLHF.

This clonotype was observed a handful of times. V usage is TRBV12-3 or TRBV12-4 and J usage is TRBJ1-1; 8 bases agree with TRBD1. V shed 6 bases, J shed 5 bases, and the junction held 8 bases outside the gene matches. The CDR3 consists of 14 residues. The CDR3 coding sequence is TGTGCCAGCAGCGGCAGGGGGCCGGGGACTGAAGCTTTCTTT. Protein: CASSGRGPGTEAFF.

The rearrangement uses TRBV7-6 and TRBJ2-7, with 7 nucleotides matching TRBD2. Germline values: CDR1 SGHVS, CDR2 FNYEAQ. This CDR3 is built from 15 residues. J was trimmed by 7 bases and V by 1 base; bases with no gene match: 10. The CDR3 is CASSLEAGAGGEQYF. For the CDR3, the DNA is TGTGCCAGCAGCTTAGAGGCGGGAGCTGGTGGTGAGCAGTACTTC.

As regards this clonotype: Possible read error: a much larger clone is one base away. CDR3 in DNA: TGCGCCCGCAGCAGCGCGGGACATATCAACGAGCAGTACTTC. Protein product: CARSSAGHINEQYF. V is TRBV5-1 and J is TRBJ2-7, with D perhaps assigned TRBD1 or TRBD2 (6 bases each). The length of the CDR3 is 14 residues. Per germline, CDR1 SGHRS and CDR2 YFSETQ.

Only a few counts were recorded for this clonotype. The chain combines TRBV19 with TRBJ1-1; D unclear. The CDR3 is made up of 14 amino acids. V was shortened by 1 base and J by 1 base, with 7 bases between the two germline ends. CDR1 and CDR2 (germline): LNHDA, SQIVND (reference sequence). The CDR3 DNA is TGTGCCAGTAGTATAGCCTACGCGAACACTGAAGCTTTCTTT. As protein: CASSIAYANTEAFF.

A note on this clonotype: The CDR3 ends on some other residue instead of the conserved phenylalanine or tryptophan, so this is likely a read error. J is TRBJ1-2 and V is TRBV7-9; possible D gene TRBD1, 5 bases. Germline-derived CDR1 and CDR2 are SEHNR and FQNEAQ (reference sequence). The CDR3 is 20 amino acids. The germline V and J ends were trimmed by 4 bases and 4 bases, with 31 bases remaining between them. The CDR3 loop is CASSSVQGQRGSKFSYGYTS. The CDR3 DNA sequence: TGTGCCAGCAGCTCCGTACAAGGACAAAGGGGTTCGAAGTTCTCCTATGGCTACACCTCC.

A few counts support this clonotype. The chain links TRBV4-3 to TRBJ1-3; a possible D gene is TRBD1 (5 bases). V was trimmed by 0 bases and J by 2 bases, leaving 17 bases between them. The CDR3 runs to 18 residues. CDR1 and CDR2 from the germline V gene are LGHNA and YSLEER. The CDR3 DNA reads TGCGCCAGCAGCCAAGATACCGGGGCCCGGATTACTGGAAACACCATATATTTT. Translation gives CASSQDTGARITGNTIYF.

This clonotype has only a few counts. The chain carries TRBV3-1 and TRBJ1-1, with D uncertain. The CDR3 has 13 residues. The germline V gene has CDR1 LGHDT and CDR2 YNNKEL (reference sequence). V lost 6 bases and J lost 0, with 8 bases in between. CDR3 region: CASRHNLNTEAFF. The CDR3 DNA follows: TGTGCCAGCAGACACAACCTGAACACTGAAGCTTTCTTT.

This chain connects TRBV19 to TRBJ2-1; D is unclear. Looked up from germline, CDR1 is LNHDA and CDR2 is SQIVND (reference sequence). Deletions cut 3 bases from V and 10 bases from J, with 7 bases between. This CDR3 has 11 residues. The chain's CDR3 is CASSILGEQFF. Written as DNA, the CDR3 is TGTGCCAGTAGTATCTTGGGCGAGCAGTTCTTC.

The chain links TRBV20-1 to TRBJ2-5; 11 bases are shared with TRBD2. The CDR3 length is 17 residues. The germline gives CDR1 DFQATT, CDR2 SNEGSKA (reference sequence). With 8 bases clipped from V and 4 bases from J, the junction kept 18 bases outside the gene matches. CDR3 sequence reads: CSSWGTSGNRARETQYF. Here the CDR3 DNA reads TGCAGTTCCTGGGGGACTAGCGGAAACCGGGCTCGAGAGACCCAGTACTTC.

With respect to this clonotype: Relative to the germline gene, one junction end is altered; a read error may explain this. This chain links TRBV14 with TRBJ2-3; 8 nucleotides match TRBD1. Germline V gene sequence: CDR1 SGHDN, CDR2 FVKESK. There are 16 residues in the CDR3. The CDR3 reads CARRSGQGESTDTQYF. CDR3 nucleotide sequence: TGTGCCCGCAGGTCCGGACAGGGTGAGAGCACAGATACGCAGTATTTT.

This clonotype came up a few times. The gene calls are TRBV3-1 and TRBJ2-7; a possible D gene is TRBD2 (6 bases). Deletions cut 0 bases from V and 5 bases from J, with 17 bases between. In germline, CDR1 is LGHDT, CDR2 YNNKEL (reference sequence). The CDR3 totals 16 residues. For the CDR3, the DNA is TGTGCCAGCAGCCAAGATCGGGGCGGGATCGTCGACGAGCAGTACTTC. This sequence encodes CASSQDRGGIVDEQYF.

This clonotype was found a few times. The chain recombines TRBV12-3 or TRBV12-4 with TRBJ2-3, with 16 bases fitting TRBD2. Unmatched junction bases numbered 4, after V lost 5 bases and J lost 5 bases. CDR3 length: 16 residues. The CDR3 region has the DNA TGTGCCAGCAGTGGGACTAGCGGGGGGGCCGGAGATACGCAGTATTTT. It encodes CASSGTSGGAGDTQYF.

This clonotype was seen at least ten times. The chain links TRBV13 to TRBJ2-5, with D perhaps being TRBD1 or TRBD2 (5 bases each). The V and J ends lost 4 bases and 3 bases respectively, with 12 bases between them. The CDR3 consists of 14 residues. Per the germline V gene, CDR1 is PRHDT and CDR2 is FYEKMQ (reference sequence). The CDR3 loop is CASSSGDGKETQYF. DNA of the CDR3: TGTGCCAGCAGCTCCGGGGACGGGAAAGAGACCCAGTACTTC. The full variable domain, rest sourced from reference TRBV13 and TRBJ2-5, is AAGVIQSPRHLIKEKRETATLKCYPIPRHDTVYWYQQGPGQDPQFLISFYEKMQSDKGSIPDRFSAQQFSDYHSELNMSSLELGDSALYFCASSSGDGKETQYFGPGTRLLVL.

The chain recombines TRBV6-2 or TRBV6-3 with TRBJ2-7; no clear D gene. The V gene lost 0 bases and the J gene lost 2 bases, with 11 bases spanning the gap. There are 15 residues in the CDR3. Germline assignment: CDR1 MNHEY and CDR2 SVGEGT. CDR3 protein: CASSYSILGAYEQYF. CDR3 nucleotide sequence: TGTGCCAGCAGTTACTCGATTCTGGGCGCCTACGAGCAGTACTTC.

This clonotype was found a few times. The rearrangement joins TRBV2 to TRBJ2-7; D gene uncertain. The CDR3 runs 13 residues. V lost 8 bases to trimming and J lost 0 bases, with 11 bases between them. The germline V gene encodes CDR1 SNHLY and CDR2 FYNNEI. In DNA form, the CDR3 reads TGTGCCAGCTCCCATCACAACTCCTACGAGCAGTACTTC. This codes for CASSHHNSYEQYF.

This clonotype was recorded at least ten times. The chain has TRBV12-3 or TRBV12-4 and TRBJ1-2; D is unclear. The V end was cut by 6 bases, the J end by 8 bases, with 10 bases between. The CDR3 runs 11 residues. CDR3 sequence (DNA): TGTGCCAGCAGAACCCTCCGGGGCTACACCTTC. The encoded protein is CASRTLRGYTF.

A remark on this clonotype: This clone may be a read error of a much larger clone one base away. This sequence joins TRBV7-8 and TRBJ2-5; D is unresolved. The CDR3 loop spans 15 amino acids. Per germline, CDR1 SGHVS and CDR2 FQNEAQ. The germline V and J ends were trimmed by 0 bases and 0 bases, with 8 bases remaining between them. CDR3 DNA sequence: TGTGCCAGCAGCTTAGCGCCAGGTCACCAAGAGACCCAGTACTTC. It translates to CASSLAPGHQETQYF.

A word on this clonotype: A much more abundant neighbour one base away suggests this may be a read error. CDR3 coding DNA: TGTGCCAGCAGTTTGGGCAGGTATAGCAGTCAGCCCCAGCATTTT. Protein sequence: CASSLGRYSSQPQHF. The chain carries TRBV12-3 or TRBV12-4 and TRBJ1-5, with D unresolved. CDR3 length: 15 residues.

This clonotype was observed many times. This rearrangement joins TRBV20-1 to TRBJ2-7; 7 bases are shared with TRBD1. Germline CDR1 DFQATT, CDR2 SNEGSKA (reference sequence). This CDR3 is 13 amino acids long. The junction had 8 bases not matched to a gene; V was cut back by 5 bases and J by 4 bases. This CDR3 is CSAQPGTEYEQYF. CDR3 DNA: TGCAGTGCTCAGCCCGGGACAGAATACGAGCAGTACTTC.

Only a few counts were recorded for this clonotype. This sequence joins TRBV6-6 and TRBJ1-3; no clear D. Germline CDR1 reads MNHNY; CDR2 reads SVGAGI (reference sequence). This CDR3 spans 15 amino acids. Between the trimmed V and J ends, which lost 7 bases and 0 bases, there was a span of 13 bases. The CDR3 DNA is TGTGCCAGCATCGCCTTTCTAAGCTCTGGAAACACCATATATTTT. Translation: CASIAFLSSGNTIYF.

This clonotype turned up a few times. A read error may account for a junction end that differs from germline. The chain carries TRBV15 and TRBJ2-7, with 7 bases lining up with TRBD2. The CDR3 is 12 residues long. The germline V gene has CDR1 LNHNV and CDR2 YYDKDF (reference sequence). The CDR3 DNA sequence: TGTGCCACCAGCAGCGGACTAGGCCCGTCGAACTTC. The encoded protein is CATSSGLGPSNF.

This chain uses TRBV6-5 with TRBJ2-7; possibly TRBD1 or TRBD2 for D (5 bases each). CDR3 length: 15 residues. The V and J ends lost 0 bases and 2 bases respectively, with 11 bases between them. The germline CDR1 and CDR2 sequences are MNHEY and SVGAGI. The CDR3 loop is CASSYSRDPTYEQYF. As DNA, the CDR3 is TGTGCCAGCAGTTACTCCCGGGACCCGACCTACGAGCAGTACTTC.